This T cell receptor beta chain was captured in a study of T cells after yellow fever vaccination. Study results and caveats: Most primary-vaccination clones reappeared after the booster (approximately 95% CD4, more than 70% CD8).

This clonotype was observed at least ten times. Its antigen is not identified. Germline V lookup: CDR1 SGDLS, CDR2 YYNGEE. Losses at the gene ends were 0 bases for V and 3 bases for J; bases not matched to a gene: 2. This CDR3 is 14 amino acids long. TCRdb analysed the 5' RACE reads with MiXCR anew, one entry per CDR3 protein. The sample lists 70,000 or so distinct CDR3 sequences, around 7% occurring once. Sequences were derived from CD8+ T cells sorted from PBMCs, sampled 10 days after the first yellow fever vaccination. This TCR came from a man between 18 and 35 years old who received the YFV17D yellow fever vaccine. V is TRBV9 and J is TRBJ2-7, with 8 positions matching TRBD2. The CDR3 DNA sequence: TGTGCCAGCAGCGTAGCCAGCGGGGGCTACGAGCAGTACTTC. It encodes CASSVASGGYEQYF.